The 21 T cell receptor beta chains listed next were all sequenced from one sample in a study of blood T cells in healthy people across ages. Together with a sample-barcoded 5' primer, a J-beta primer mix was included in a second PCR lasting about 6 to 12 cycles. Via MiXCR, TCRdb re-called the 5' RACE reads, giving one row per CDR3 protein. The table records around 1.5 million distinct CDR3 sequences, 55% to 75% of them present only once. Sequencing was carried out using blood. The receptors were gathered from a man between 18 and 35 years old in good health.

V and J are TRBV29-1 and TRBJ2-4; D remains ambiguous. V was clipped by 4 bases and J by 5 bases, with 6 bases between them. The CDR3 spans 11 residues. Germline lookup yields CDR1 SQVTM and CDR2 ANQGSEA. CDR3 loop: CSVGSQNIQYF. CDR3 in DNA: TGCAGCGTTGGTTCCCAAAACATTCAGTACTTC.

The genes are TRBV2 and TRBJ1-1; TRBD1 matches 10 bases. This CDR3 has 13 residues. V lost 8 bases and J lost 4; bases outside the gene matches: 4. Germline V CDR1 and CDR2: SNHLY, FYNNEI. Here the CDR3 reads CASWDRGRTEAFF. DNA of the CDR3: TGTGCCAGCTGGGACAGGGGTCGCACTGAAGCTTTCTTT.

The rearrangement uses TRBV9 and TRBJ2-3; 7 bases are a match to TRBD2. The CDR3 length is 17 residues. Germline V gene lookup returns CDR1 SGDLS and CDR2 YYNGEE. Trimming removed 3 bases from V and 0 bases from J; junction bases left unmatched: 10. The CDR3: CASSDQIRGESTDTQYF. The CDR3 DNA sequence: TGTGCCAGCAGCGACCAAATCCGGGGGGAAAGCACAGATACGCAGTATTTT.

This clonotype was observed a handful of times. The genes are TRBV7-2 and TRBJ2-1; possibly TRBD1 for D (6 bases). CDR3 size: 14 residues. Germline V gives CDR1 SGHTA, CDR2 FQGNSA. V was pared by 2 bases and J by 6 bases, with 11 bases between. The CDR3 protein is CASSLYDRSNEQFF. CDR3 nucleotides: TGTGCCAGCAGCTTATATGACAGGTCCAATGAGCAGTTCTTC.

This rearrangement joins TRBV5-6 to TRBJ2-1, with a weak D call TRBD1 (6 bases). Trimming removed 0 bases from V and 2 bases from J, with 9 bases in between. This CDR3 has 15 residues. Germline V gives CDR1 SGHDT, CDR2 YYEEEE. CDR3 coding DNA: TGTGCCAGCAGCTTGGTTACAGGGACCTACAATGAGCAGTTCTTC. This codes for CASSLVTGTYNEQFF. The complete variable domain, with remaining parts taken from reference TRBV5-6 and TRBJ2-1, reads DAGVTQSPTHLIKTRGQQVTLRCSPKSGHDTVSWYQQALGQGPQFIFQYYEEEERQRGNFPDRFSGHQFPNYSSELNVNALLLGDSALYLCASSLVTGTYNEQFFGPGTRLTVL.

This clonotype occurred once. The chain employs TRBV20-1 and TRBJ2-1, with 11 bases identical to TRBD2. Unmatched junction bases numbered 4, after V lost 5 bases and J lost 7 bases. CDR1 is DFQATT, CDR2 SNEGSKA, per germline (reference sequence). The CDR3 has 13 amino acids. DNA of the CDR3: TGCAGTGCTCAACGACTAGCGGGAAATGAGCAGTTCTTC. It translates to CSAQRLAGNEQFF.

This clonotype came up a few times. The CDR3 nucleotides read TGTGCCAGCAGCGTAGGAGGGAATCGCTACAATGAGCAGTTCTTC. Protein product: CASSVGGNRYNEQFF. This chain connects TRBV9 to TRBJ2-1; D is perhaps TRBD2 (5 bases). Trimming removed 0 bases from V and 3 bases from J, with 10 bases in between. CDR1 SGDLS and CDR2 YYNGEE come from the germline V gene. The CDR3 is made up of 15 amino acids.

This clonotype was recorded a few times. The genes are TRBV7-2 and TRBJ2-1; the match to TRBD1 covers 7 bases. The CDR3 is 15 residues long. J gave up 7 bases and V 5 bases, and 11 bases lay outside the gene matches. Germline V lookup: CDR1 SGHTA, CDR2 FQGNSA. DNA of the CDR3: TGTGCCAGCAGCGGACAGGTATCAGGTTGGAATGAGCAGTTCTTC. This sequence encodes CASSGQVSGWNEQFF. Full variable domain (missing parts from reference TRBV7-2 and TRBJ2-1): GAGVSQSPSNKVTEKGKDVELRCDPISGHTALYWYRQSLGQGLEFLIYFQGNSAPDKSGLPSDRFSAERTGGSVSTLTIQRTQQEDSAVYLCASSGQVSGWNEQFFGPGTRLTVL.

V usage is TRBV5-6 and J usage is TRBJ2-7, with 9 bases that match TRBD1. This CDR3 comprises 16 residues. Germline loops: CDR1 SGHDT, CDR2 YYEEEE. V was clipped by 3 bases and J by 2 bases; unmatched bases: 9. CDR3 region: CASSSTAGQGPYEQYF. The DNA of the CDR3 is TGTGCCAGCAGCTCGACTGCGGGACAGGGACCCTACGAGCAGTACTTC.

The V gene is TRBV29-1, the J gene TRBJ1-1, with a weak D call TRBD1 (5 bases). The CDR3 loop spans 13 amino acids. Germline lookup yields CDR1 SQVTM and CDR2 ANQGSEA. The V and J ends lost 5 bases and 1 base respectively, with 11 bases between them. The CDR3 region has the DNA TGCAGCGTTTGTCGGGGCGCGAACACTGAAGCTTTCTTT. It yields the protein CSVCRGANTEAFF.

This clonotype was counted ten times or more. The chain's CDR3 is CASSSGTSGGRLTTDTQYF. The CDR3, as DNA: TGTGCCAGCAGTTCAGGGACTAGCGGGGGGCGCTTAACCACAGATACGCAGTATTTT. The J gene is TRBJ2-3, the V gene TRBV28, with TRBD2 matching over 15 bases. This CDR3 has 19 amino acids. V lost 4 bases, J lost 2 bases, and 10 bases stayed unmatched. Germline loops: CDR1 MDHEN, CDR2 SYDVKM.

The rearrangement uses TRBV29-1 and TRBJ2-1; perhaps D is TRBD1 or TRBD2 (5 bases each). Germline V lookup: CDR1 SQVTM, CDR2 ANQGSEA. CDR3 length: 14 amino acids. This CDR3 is CSSSGTSSYNEQFF. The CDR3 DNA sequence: TGCAGTTCATCCGGGACGAGCTCCTACAATGAGCAGTTCTTC.

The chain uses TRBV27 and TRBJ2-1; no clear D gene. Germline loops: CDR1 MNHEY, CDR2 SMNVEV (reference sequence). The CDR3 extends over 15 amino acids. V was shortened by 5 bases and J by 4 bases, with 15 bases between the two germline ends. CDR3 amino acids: CASSDQVFGYNEQFF. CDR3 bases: TGTGCCAGCAGTGACCAGGTATTTGGGTACAATGAGCAGTTCTTC.

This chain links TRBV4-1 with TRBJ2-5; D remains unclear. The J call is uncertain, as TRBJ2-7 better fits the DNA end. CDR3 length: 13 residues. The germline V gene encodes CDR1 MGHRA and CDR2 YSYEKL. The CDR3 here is CASSPKMTYEQYF. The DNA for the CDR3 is TGCGCCAGCAGCCCCAAAATGACCTACGAGCAGTACTTC.

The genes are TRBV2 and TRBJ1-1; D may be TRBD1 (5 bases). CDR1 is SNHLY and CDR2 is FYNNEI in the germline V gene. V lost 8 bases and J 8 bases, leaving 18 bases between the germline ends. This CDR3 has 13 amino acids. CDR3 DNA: TGTGCCAGCGGGGTGACAGTGGTCGGGGAAGCTTTCTTT. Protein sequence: CASGVTVVGEAFF. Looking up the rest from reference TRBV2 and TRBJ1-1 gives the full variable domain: EPEVTQTPSHQVTQMGQEVILRCVPISNHLYFYWYRQILGQKVEFLVSFYNNEISEKSEIFDDQFSVERPDGSNFTLKIRSTKLEDSAMYFCASGVTVVGEAFFGQGTRLTVV.

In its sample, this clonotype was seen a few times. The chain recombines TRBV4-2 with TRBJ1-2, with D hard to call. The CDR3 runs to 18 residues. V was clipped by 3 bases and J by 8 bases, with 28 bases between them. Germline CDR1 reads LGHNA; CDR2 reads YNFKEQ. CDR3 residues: CASSQPDRADLPLYGYTF. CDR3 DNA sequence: TGTGCCAGCAGCCAGCCGGACCGGGCCGACCTCCCTCTATACGGCTACACCTTC.

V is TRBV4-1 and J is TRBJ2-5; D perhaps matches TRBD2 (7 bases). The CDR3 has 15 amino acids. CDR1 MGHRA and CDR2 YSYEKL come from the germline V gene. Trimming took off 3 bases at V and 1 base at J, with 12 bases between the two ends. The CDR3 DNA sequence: TGCGCCAGCAGCCATAACGGGGGGCCCCAAGAGACCCAGTACTTC. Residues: CASSHNGGPQETQYF.

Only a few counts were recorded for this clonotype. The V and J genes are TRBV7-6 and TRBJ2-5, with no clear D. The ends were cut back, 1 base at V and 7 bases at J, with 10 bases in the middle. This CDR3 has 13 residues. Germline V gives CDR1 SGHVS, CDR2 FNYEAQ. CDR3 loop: CASSLGQAGTQYF. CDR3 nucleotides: TGTGCCAGCAGCTTAGGGCAAGCCGGGACCCAGTACTTC.

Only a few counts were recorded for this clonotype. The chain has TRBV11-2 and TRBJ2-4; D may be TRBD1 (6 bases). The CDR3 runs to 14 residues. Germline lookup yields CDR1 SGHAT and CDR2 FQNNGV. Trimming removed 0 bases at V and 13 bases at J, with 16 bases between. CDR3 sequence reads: CASSLDAGATKQYF. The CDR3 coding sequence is TGTGCCAGCAGCTTAGATGCAGGGGCCACAAAGCAGTACTTC.

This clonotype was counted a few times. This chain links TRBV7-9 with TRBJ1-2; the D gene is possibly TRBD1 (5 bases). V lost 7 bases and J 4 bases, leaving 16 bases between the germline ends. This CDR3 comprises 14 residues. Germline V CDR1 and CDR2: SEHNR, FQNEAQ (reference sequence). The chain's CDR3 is CASTFGQGGYGYTF. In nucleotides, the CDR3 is TGTGCCAGCACTTTCGGCCAGGGCGGCTATGGCTACACCTTC.

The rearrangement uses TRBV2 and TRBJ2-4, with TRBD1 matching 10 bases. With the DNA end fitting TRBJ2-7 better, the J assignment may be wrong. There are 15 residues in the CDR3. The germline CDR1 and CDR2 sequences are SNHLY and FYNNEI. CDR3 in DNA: TGTGCCAGCAGCCTAAGGGACAGGGGAGGAGGCGAGCAGTACTTC. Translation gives CASSLRDRGGGEQYF.